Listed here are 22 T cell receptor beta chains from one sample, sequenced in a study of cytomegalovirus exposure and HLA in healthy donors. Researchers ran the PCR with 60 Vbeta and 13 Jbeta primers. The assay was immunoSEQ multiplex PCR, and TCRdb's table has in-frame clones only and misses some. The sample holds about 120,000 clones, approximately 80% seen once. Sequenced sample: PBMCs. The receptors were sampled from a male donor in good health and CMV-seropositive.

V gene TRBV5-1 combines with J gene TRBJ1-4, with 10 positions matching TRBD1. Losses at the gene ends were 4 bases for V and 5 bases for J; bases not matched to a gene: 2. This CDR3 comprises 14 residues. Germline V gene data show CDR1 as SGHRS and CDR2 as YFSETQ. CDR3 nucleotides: TGCGCCAGCAGCCCGGGACAGGGGAATGAAAAACTGTTTTTT. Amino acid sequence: CASSPGQGNEKLFF. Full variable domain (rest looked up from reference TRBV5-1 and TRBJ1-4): KAGVTQTPRYLIKTRGQQVTLSCSPISGHRSVSWYQQTPGQGLQFLFEYFSETQRNKGNFPGRFSGRQFSNSRSEMNVSTLELGDSALYLCASSPGQGNEKLFFGSGTQLSVL.

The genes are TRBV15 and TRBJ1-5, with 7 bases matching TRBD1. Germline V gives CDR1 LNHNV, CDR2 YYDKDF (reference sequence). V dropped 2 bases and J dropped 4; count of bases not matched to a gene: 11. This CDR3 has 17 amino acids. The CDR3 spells CATSRPSGGQTNQPQHF. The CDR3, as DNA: TGTGCCACCAGCAGACCTAGTGGGGGACAGACAAATCAGCCCCAGCATTTT.

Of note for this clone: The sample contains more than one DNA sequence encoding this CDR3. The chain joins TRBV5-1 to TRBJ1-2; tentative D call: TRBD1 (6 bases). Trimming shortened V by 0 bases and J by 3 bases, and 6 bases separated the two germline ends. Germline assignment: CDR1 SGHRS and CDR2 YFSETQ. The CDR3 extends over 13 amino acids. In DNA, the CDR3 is TGCGCCAGCAGCTTGGACAGGGACTATGGCTACACCTTC. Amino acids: CASSLDRDYGYTF.

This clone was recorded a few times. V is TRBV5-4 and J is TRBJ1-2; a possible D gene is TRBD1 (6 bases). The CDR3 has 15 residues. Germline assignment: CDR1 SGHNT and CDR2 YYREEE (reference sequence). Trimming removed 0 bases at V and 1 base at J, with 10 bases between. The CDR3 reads CASSLVTQGNYGYTF. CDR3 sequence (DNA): TGTGCCAGCAGCTTGGTTACACAGGGTAACTATGGCTACACCTTC.

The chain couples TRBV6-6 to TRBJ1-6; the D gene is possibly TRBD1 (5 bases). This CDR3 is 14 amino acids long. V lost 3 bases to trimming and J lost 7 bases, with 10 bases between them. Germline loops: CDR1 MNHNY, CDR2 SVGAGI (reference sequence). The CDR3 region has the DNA TGTGCCAGCAGTTATGGGGGAGGCAATTCACCCCTCCACTTT. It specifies CASSYGGGNSPLHF.

The CDR3 nucleotides are TGTGCCAGCTCACCCAGGACAGGTCAAAATTCACCCCTCCACTTT. Its protein product is CASSPRTGQNSPLHF. J is TRBJ1-6 and V is TRBV18; 7 bases are shared with TRBD1. The CDR3 covers 15 residues. Germline CDR1 and CDR2: KGHSH and LQKENI. The trim removed 3 bases at V and 7 bases at J, leaving 6 bases unmatched.

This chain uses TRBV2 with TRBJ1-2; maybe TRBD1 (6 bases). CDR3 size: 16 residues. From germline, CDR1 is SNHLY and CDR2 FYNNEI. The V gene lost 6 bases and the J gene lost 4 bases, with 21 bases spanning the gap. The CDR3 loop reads CASSFTRAGVSYGYTF. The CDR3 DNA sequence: TGTGCCAGCAGCTTCACGAGGGCAGGGGTGAGCTATGGCTACACCTTC.

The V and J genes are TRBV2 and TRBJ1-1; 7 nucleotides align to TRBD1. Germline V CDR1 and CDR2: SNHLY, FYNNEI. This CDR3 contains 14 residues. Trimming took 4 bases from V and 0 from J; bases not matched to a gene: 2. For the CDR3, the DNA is TGTGCCAGCAGTGCGACAGGGCTGAACACTGAAGCTTTCTTT. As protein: CASSATGLNTEAFF.

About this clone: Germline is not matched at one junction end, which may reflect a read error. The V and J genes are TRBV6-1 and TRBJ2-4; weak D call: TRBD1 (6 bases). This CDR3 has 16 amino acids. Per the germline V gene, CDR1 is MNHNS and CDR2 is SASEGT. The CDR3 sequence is CASSEVWTAAKNSQYF. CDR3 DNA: TGTGCCAGCAGTGAAGTTTGGACAGCAGCCAAAAACAGTCAGTACTTC.

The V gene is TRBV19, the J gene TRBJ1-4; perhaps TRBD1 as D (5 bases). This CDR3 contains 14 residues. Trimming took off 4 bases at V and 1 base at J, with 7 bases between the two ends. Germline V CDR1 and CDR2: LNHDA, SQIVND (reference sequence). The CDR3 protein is CASSTTETNEKLFF. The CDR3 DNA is TGTGCCAGTAGTACGACAGAAACTAATGAAAAACTGTTTTTT.

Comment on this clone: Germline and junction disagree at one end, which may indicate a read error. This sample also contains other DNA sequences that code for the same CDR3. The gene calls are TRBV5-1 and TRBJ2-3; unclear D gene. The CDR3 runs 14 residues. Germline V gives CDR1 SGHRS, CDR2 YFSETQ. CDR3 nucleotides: TGCGCCAGTAGCTTGAGCTCCGGCACAGATACGCAGTATTTT. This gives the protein CASSLSSGTDTQYF.

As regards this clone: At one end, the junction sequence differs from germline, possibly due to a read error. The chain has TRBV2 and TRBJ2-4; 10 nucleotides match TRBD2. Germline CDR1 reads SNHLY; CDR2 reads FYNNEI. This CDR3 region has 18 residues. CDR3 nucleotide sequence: TGTGCCAGCAGGTTAGCGGGAGGAACCTCCTTAGCCAAAAACAGTCAGTACTTC. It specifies CASRLAGGTSLAKNSQYF.

The CDR3 reads CASSQVDMGFASNEQFF. For the CDR3, the DNA is TGCGCCAGCAGCCAAGTGGACATGGGGTTCGCATCCAATGAGCAGTTCTTC. The chain recombines TRBV4-1 with TRBJ2-1; possible D gene TRBD1, 5 bases. The CDR3 totals 17 residues. Germline-derived CDR1 and CDR2 are MGHRA and YSYEKL. Trimming pared 1 base from V and 6 bases from J, leaving 19 bases between.

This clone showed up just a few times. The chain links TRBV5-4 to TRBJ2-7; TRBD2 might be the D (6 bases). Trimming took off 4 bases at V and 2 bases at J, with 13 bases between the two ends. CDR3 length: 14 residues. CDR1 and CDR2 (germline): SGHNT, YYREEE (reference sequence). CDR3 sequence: CASSRPGETYEQYF. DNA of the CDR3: TGTGCCAGCAGCCGCCCGGGGGAGACCTACGAGCAGTACTTC.

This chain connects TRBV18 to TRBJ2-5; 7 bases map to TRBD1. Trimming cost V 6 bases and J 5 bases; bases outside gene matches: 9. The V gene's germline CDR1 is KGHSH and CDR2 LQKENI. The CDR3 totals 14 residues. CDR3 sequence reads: CASSPATGTETQYF. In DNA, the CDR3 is TGTGCCAGCTCCCCCGCGACAGGGACCGAGACCCAGTACTTC.

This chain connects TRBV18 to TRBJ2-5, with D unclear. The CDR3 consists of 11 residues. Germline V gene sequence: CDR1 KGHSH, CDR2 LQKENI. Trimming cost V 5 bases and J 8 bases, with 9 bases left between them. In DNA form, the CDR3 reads TGTGCCAGCTCATCCGAGTTCACCCAGTACTTC. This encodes CASSSEFTQYF. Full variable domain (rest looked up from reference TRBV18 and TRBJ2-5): NAGVMQNPRHLVRRRGQEARLRCSPMKGHSHVYWYRQLPEEGLKFMVYLQKENIIDESGMPKERFSAEFPKEGPSILRIQQVVRGDSAAYFCASSSEFTQYFGPGTRLLVL.

DNA for the CDR3: TGTGCCAGCAGCCCGGGACAGGGAGGAGGCTACACCTTC. As protein: CASSPGQGGGYTF. This rearrangement joins TRBV6-5 to TRBJ1-2, with TRBD1 identical over 9 bases. Trimming took 6 bases from V and 8 from J; bases not matched to a gene: 7. The CDR3 spans 13 residues. Germline CDR1 reads MNHEY; CDR2 reads SVGAGI.

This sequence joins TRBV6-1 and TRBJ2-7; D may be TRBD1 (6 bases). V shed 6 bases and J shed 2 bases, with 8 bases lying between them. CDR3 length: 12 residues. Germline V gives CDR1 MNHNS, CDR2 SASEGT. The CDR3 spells CASRDSPYEQYF. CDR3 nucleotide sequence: TGTGCCAGCAGGGACAGCCCCTACGAGCAGTACTTC.

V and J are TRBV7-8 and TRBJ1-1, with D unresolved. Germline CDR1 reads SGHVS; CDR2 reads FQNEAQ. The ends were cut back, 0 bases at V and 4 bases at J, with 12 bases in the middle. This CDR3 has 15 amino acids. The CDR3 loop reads CASSLARFAGTEAFF. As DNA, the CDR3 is TGTGCCAGCAGCTTAGCGAGGTTCGCCGGCACTGAAGCTTTCTTT.

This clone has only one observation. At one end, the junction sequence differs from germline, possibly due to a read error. The CDR3 is CSSSAPEGEQYF. The CDR3 DNA follows: TGTTCCAGCAGCGCCCCGGAGGGCGAGCAGTACTTC. This chain uses TRBV7-9 with TRBJ2-7; D possibly corresponds to TRBD2 (6 bases). This CDR3 has 12 amino acids. Germline V gene data show CDR1 as SEHNR and CDR2 as FQNEAQ (reference sequence).

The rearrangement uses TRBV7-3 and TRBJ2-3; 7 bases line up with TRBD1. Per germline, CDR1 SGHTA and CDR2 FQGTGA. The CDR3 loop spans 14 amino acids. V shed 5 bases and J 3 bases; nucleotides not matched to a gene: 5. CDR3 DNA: TGTGCCAGCAGCCCTCAGACAGGGACAGATACGCAGTATTTT. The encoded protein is CASSPQTGTDTQYF.

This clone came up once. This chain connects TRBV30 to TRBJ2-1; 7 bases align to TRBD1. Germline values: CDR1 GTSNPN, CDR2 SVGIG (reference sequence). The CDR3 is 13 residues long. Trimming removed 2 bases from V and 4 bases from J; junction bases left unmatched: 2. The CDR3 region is CAWSKGAYNEQFF. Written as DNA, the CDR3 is TGTGCCTGGAGTAAGGGGGCGTACAATGAGCAGTTCTTC.